What follows is one T cell receptor (beta chain) and its context. The record originates from a study of PD-1 and CTLA-4 blockade in melanoma. Germline lookup yields CDR1 SQVTM and CDR2 ANQGSEA. Trimming cost V 0 bases and J 0 bases, with 6 bases left between them. The CDR3 runs to 15 residues. The method was immunoSEQ multiplex PCR; TCRdb's version includes in-frame clones alone and lacks a portion of them. In the table there are under 7,500 clones, approximately 80% of which are singletons. V and J are TRBV29-1 and TRBJ2-6; D might be TRBD2 (5 bases). This TCR was sampled from a human donor with melanoma. Source: CD8+ T cells from peripheral blood, taken before anti-PD-1 treatment. The CDR3 spells CSVEEGSSGANVLTF. DNA of the CDR3: TGCAGCGTTGAAGAAGGGAGCTCTGGGGCCAACGTCCTGACTTTC. Variable domain in full (rest from reference TRBV29-1 and TRBJ2-6): SAVISQKPSRDICQRGTSLTIQCQVDSQVTMMFWYRQQPGQSLTLIATANQGSEATYESGFVIDKFPISRPNLTFSTLTVSNMSPEDSSIYLCSVEEGSSGANVLTFGAGSRLTVL.